This TCR beta chain appears in the sequencing data of a study of cytomegalovirus exposure and HLA in healthy donors. Note on this clone: Its specificity is not known.

Findings and caveats of the study: Three CMV-associated chains proved CMV antigen-specific in vitro. Cytomegalovirus association was listed for under 200 TCR beta chains. For cytomegalovirus status, the classifier reportedly gave diagnoses with high specificity and sensitivity. Rare TCR sequences dominated, though some public TCRs recurred in many donors.

The protocol was immunoSEQ multiplex PCR, while the TCRdb copy is restricted to in-frame clones and leaves out a portion. The sample shows under 200,000 clones, about 96% of them seen only once. Germline V lookup: CDR1 MNHNY, CDR2 SVGAGI (reference sequence). The CDR3 has 12 amino acids. Deletions cut 6 bases from V and 2 bases from J, with 8 bases between. Sequencing input: PBMCs. The gene calls are TRBV6-6 and TRBJ2-7; possibly TRBD1 for D (6 bases). The clonotype originates from a woman aged 18-35 years in good health and CMV-seronegative. CDR3 nucleotide sequence: TGTGCCAGCAGAACAGGGCCCTACGAGCAGTACTTC. Amino acid sequence: CASRTGPYEQYF.